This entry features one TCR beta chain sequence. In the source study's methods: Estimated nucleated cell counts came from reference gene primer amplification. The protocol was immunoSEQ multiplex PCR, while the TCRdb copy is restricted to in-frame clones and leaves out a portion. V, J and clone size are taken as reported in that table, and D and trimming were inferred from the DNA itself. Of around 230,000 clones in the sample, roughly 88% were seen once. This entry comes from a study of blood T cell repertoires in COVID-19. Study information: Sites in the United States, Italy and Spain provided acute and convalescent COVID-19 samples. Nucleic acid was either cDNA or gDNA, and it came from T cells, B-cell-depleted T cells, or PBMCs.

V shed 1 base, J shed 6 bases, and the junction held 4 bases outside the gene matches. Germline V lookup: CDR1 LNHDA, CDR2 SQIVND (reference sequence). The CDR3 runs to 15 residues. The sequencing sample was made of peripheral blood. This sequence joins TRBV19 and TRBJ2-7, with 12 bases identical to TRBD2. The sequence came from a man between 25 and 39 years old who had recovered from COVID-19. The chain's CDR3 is CASSIGLAGAFEQYF. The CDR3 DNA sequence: TGTGCCAGTAGTATAGGACTAGCGGGGGCATTCGAGCAGTACTTC.